This TCR beta chain was sequenced during a study of radiotherapy plus CTLA-4 blockade in lung cancer. CDR3 length: 13 amino acids. Germline loops: CDR1 MNHNS, CDR2 SASEGT. V dropped 10 bases and J dropped 0 bases, with 12 bases sitting between them. This table comes from immunoSEQ multiplex PCR, and its TCRdb copy is limited to in-frame clones, with some not included. The repertoire holds about 25,000 clones, with around 66% as singletons. The sample in question was peripheral blood, obtained from a patient treated with radiotherapy plus ipilimumab. V gene TRBV6-1 combines with J gene TRBJ1-1; a possible D gene is TRBD1 (6 bases). This receptor was identified in a human donor with non-small cell lung cancer who had stable disease on radiotherapy plus ipilimumab. The CDR3 protein is CAIADRLNTEAFF. The CDR3 nucleotides are TGTGCCATCGCCGACAGGCTGAACACTGAAGCTTTCTTT.